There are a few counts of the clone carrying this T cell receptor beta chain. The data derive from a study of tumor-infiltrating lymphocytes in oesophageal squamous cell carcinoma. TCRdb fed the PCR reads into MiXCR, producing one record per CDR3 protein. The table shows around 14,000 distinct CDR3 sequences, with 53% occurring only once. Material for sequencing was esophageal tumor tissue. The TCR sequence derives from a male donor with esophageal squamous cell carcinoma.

This chain's CDR3 is CASSLVRNTKTQYF. CDR3 coding DNA: TGTGCCAGCAGCTTAGTCCGTAATACGAAGACCCAGTACTTC. V usage is TRBV7-6 and J usage is TRBJ2-1; no reliable D call. The J call is doubtful: the DNA matches TRBJ2-5 better. Germline V gene sequence: CDR1 SGHVS, CDR2 FNYEAQ. The CDR3 consists of 14 residues.